This T cell receptor beta chain was found in a study of CD8 T cells in Susac syndrome. Findings and caveats of the study: The study recognized that the number of individuals in its TCR sequencing and HLA analysis was relatively small.

V dropped 3 bases and J dropped 4 bases, with 11 bases sitting between them. Germline-derived CDR1 and CDR2 are MNHEY and SMNVEV (reference sequence). CDR3 length equals 14 residues. Sequencing of TCR beta was undertaken in CD8+ and CD4+ T cells derived from blood. Relapsing-remitting disease, either stable or active, was present in the multiple sclerosis controls, who were treatment-naive patients. A quantity of roughly 0.5 to 1 ug RNA underwent reverse transcription using random hexamers. TCRdb reprocessed the immunoSEQ multiplex PCR reads with MiXCR, giving one entry per CDR3 protein. The sample holds fewer than 200,000 distinct CDR3 sequences, around 96% seen once. Note on this clonotype: As yet, its antigen is unknown.

The sequencing input was CD8+ T cells from PBMCs. The chain combines TRBV27 with TRBJ2-3; D is ambiguous. This clonotype originated in a human donor with multiple sclerosis. This chain's CDR3 is CASSFLREPDTQYF. Here the CDR3 DNA reads TGTGCCAGCAGTTTTTTAAGGGAACCAGATACGCAGTATTTT.